Below, 30 T cell receptor beta chains from the same sample are listed, as sequenced in a study of shared clonotypes between healthy human individuals. TCRdb's copy holds only in-frame clones and misses some; the assay was immunoSEQ multiplex PCR. The top ten hold around 2% of the sample, which has hundreds of thousands of clones, approximately 73% seen once. The sequenced sample consisted of memory CD4+ T cells sorted from blood. Subset described: CD45RA-negative fraction. These receptors were taken from a woman aged 25 to 39 in good health.

This clone came up many times. The chain joins TRBV30 to TRBJ1-1; no clear D. In germline, CDR1 is GTSNPN, CDR2 SVGIG (reference sequence). V lost 4 bases and J 2 bases, leaving 11 bases between the germline ends. This CDR3 contains 13 residues. The CDR3 DNA is TGTGCCTGGACTGACATGGTTAACACTGAAGCTTTCTTT. It encodes CAWTDMVNTEAFF.

The chain links TRBV6-1 to TRBJ1-1; no definite D call. Germline loops: CDR1 MNHNS, CDR2 SASEGT. This CDR3 spans 14 amino acids. V was cut by 3 bases and J by 4 bases, with 12 bases left in between. The CDR3 sequence is CASSDEDGITEAFF. The CDR3 DNA reads TGTGCCAGCAGTGACGAAGACGGGATCACTGAAGCTTTCTTT.

The rearrangement uses TRBV28 and TRBJ1-2; D is unresolved. Germline CDR1 and CDR2: MDHEN and SYDVKM. There are 12 residues in the CDR3. The V and J ends lost 2 bases and 4 bases respectively, with 5 bases between them. CDR3 in DNA: TGTGCCAGCAGTTTAAGGAGCTATGGCTACACCTTC. This translates into CASSLRSYGYTF.

This clone was observed a single time. One end of the junction varies from germline; a read error may be responsible. This chain connects TRBV7-8 to TRBJ2-2, with 8 positions matching TRBD2. Germline CDR1 SGHVS, CDR2 FQNEAQ. This CDR3 has 17 residues. CDR3 sequence reads: CASGLVTSGGLAGELFF. The CDR3 nucleotides are TGTGCCAGCGGCTTAGTTACGAGCGGGGGTCTCGCCGGGGAGCTGTTTTTT.

The chain recombines TRBV29-1 with TRBJ2-7, with a weak D call TRBD1 (6 bases). Trimming took 2 bases from V and 4 from J, leaving 15 bases between them. Looked up from germline, CDR1 is SQVTM and CDR2 is ANQGSEA. The CDR3 totals 14 residues. CDR3 sequence (DNA): TGCAGCGTTGAACCCAGGGCAGGGGTTTACGAGCAGTACTTC. Encoded protein: CSVEPRAGVYEQYF.

J is TRBJ1-2 and V is TRBV6-1; a weak D match, TRBD1 (5 bases). Trimming shortened V by 6 bases and J by 6 bases, and 5 bases separated the two germline ends. This CDR3 has 10 amino acids. The germline V gene encodes CDR1 MNHNS and CDR2 SASEGT. In DNA, the CDR3 is TGTGCCAGCAGGGGGGATGGCTACACCTTC. Translation: CASRGDGYTF.

In this sample, this clone turned up a few times. The J gene is TRBJ1-4, the V gene TRBV6-1; tentatively, D is TRBD1 (5 bases). The germline V gene has CDR1 MNHNS and CDR2 SASEGT. The ends were cut back, 6 bases at V and 8 bases at J, with 16 bases in the middle. This CDR3 is built from 14 residues. The DNA for the CDR3 is TGTGCCAGCAGGGCAGGGATATATCAGGAAAAACTGTTTTTT. As protein: CASRAGIYQEKLFF.

The chain joins TRBV6-4 to TRBJ1-1, with TRBD1 matching over 9 bases. The junction had 5 bases not matched to a gene; V was cut back by 8 bases and J by 10 bases. Germline V gene lookup returns CDR1 MRHNA and CDR2 SNTAGT. The CDR3 sequence is 11 residues long. CDR3 loop: CASGNRGPAFF. The CDR3 DNA reads as TGTGCCAGCGGAAACAGGGGGCCAGCTTTCTTT.

The genes are TRBV29-1 and TRBJ2-3, with a weak D call TRBD2 (6 bases). Looked up from germline, CDR1 is SQVTM and CDR2 is ANQGSEA. The CDR3 consists of 15 residues. V lost 4 bases to trimming and J lost 0 bases, with 14 bases between them. The DNA for the CDR3 is TGCAGCGTTGTTGGGACTGGCTCTAGCACAGATACGCAGTATTTT. Protein product: CSVVGTGSSTDTQYF.

The chain combines TRBV27 with TRBJ1-5; D perhaps matches TRBD1 (6 bases). The V end lost 2 bases, the J end lost 7 bases, and 21 bases lay between the germline ends. This CDR3 spans 17 amino acids. The germline CDR1 and CDR2 sequences are MNHEY and SMNVEV (reference sequence). CDR3 bases: TGTGCCAGCAGTTTAAGGGGACGGGCAGGGGTTGGCCAGCCCCAGCATTTT. Translation: CASSLRGRAGVGQPQHF.

V and J are TRBV11-2 and TRBJ2-5, with D uncertain. V lost 1 base, J lost 4 bases, and 7 bases lay in between. Germline CDR1 is SGHAT and CDR2 is FQNNGV. The CDR3 length is 13 residues. CDR3 sequence (DNA): TGTGCCAGCAGCTTAGCCGGCAGAGAGACCCAGTACTTC. This codes for CASSLAGRETQYF.

As regards this clone: The same CDR3 also results from other DNA sequences found in this sample. The CDR3 DNA reads as TGTGCCAGCAGTGTTGGGGGCTTGAACACTGAAGCTTTCTTT. This translates into CASSVGGLNTEAFF. The chain links TRBV2 to TRBJ1-1; perhaps TRBD1 as D (6 bases). The germline V and J ends were trimmed by 4 bases and 0 bases, with 9 bases remaining between them. Germline V gene lookup returns CDR1 SNHLY and CDR2 FYNNEI. The CDR3 runs 14 residues.

V is TRBV28 and J is TRBJ2-6, with D unclear. There are 17 residues in the CDR3. From germline, CDR1 is MDHEN and CDR2 SYDVKM. V lost 2 bases and J lost 2, with 13 bases in between. The CDR3 region is CASSLISDGAGANVLTF. Here the CDR3 DNA reads TGTGCCAGCAGTTTAATATCGGACGGCGCTGGGGCCAACGTCCTGACTTTC.

The rearrangement links TRBV28 to TRBJ2-4; possibly TRBD1 or TRBD2 for D (5 bases each). The CDR3 is made up of 13 amino acids. The V end was cut by 7 bases, the J end by 6 bases, with 13 bases between. Germline V gene sequence: CDR1 MDHEN, CDR2 SYDVKM. CDR3 coding DNA: TGTGCCAGCACCCAGGCCGGGGCAAACATTCAGTACTTC. It yields the protein CASTQAGANIQYF.

In regard to this clone: Other DNA sequences in the sample encode the same CDR3. This chain uses TRBV19 with TRBJ2-2; D unclear. The germline gives CDR1 LNHDA, CDR2 SQIVND (reference sequence). CDR3 size: 14 residues. V was trimmed by 3 bases and J by 1 base, leaving 6 bases between them. This CDR3 is CASSIQVNTGELFF. In DNA, the CDR3 is TGTGCCAGTAGTATTCAGGTGAACACCGGGGAGCTGTTTTTT.

This clone was counted once. The V and J genes are TRBV14 and TRBJ2-2; D gene unclear. The ends were cut back, 4 bases at V and 0 bases at J, with 6 bases in the middle. Germline V gives CDR1 SGHDN, CDR2 FVKESK. The CDR3 is made up of 14 amino acids. CDR3 residues: CASSLAANTGELFF. The CDR3 nucleotides read TGTGCCAGCAGCCTGGCAGCGAACACCGGGGAGCTGTTTTTT.

V and J are TRBV7-6 and TRBJ2-6; D uncertain. Germline V gene sequence: CDR1 SGHVS, CDR2 FNYEAQ. CDR3 length: 14 amino acids. The V gene lost 5 bases and the J gene lost 0 bases, with 5 bases spanning the gap. The CDR3: CASSTTSGANVLTF. CDR3 sequence (DNA): TGTGCCAGCAGCACTACCTCTGGGGCCAACGTCCTGACTTTC.

This clone was observed a single time. V and J are TRBV7-2 and TRBJ2-5; TRBD2 aligns across 12 bases. The germline CDR1 and CDR2 sequences are SGHTA and FQGNSA. This CDR3 region has 18 residues. J lost 5 bases, V lost 6 bases, and 16 bases had no gene match. CDR3 region: CASSAQPPRLAGVETQYF. The DNA of the CDR3 is TGTGCCAGCAGTGCCCAACCTCCCCGACTAGCGGGAGTGGAGACCCAGTACTTC.

The chain combines TRBV5-6 with TRBJ1-3; a weak D match, TRBD1 (5 bases). This CDR3 comprises 17 residues. V was clipped by 0 bases and J by 0 bases, with 13 bases between them. CDR1 is SGHDT and CDR2 is YYEEEE in the germline V gene. The DNA of the CDR3 is TGTGCCAGCAGCTTGGCGCAGGGCCTGATCTCTGGAAACACCATATATTTT. This translates into CASSLAQGLISGNTIYF.

V and J are TRBV5-1 and TRBJ2-7; 9 nucleotides agree with TRBD1. The germline V gene has CDR1 SGHRS and CDR2 YFSETQ. With 4 bases clipped from V and 6 bases from J, the junction kept 8 bases outside the gene matches. The CDR3 is 14 amino acids. The CDR3 is CASSVGQGSSEQYF. The CDR3 DNA sequence: TGCGCCAGCAGCGTCGGACAGGGGAGTAGCGAGCAGTACTTC.

V gene TRBV25-1 combines with J gene TRBJ2-1; D is unresolved. Germline lookup yields CDR1 MGHDK and CDR2 SYGVNS. The CDR3 runs to 15 residues. The V end lost 1 base, the J end lost 2 bases, and 9 bases lay between the germline ends. Here the CDR3 reads CASSESYTPYNEQFF. For the CDR3, the DNA is TGTGCCAGCAGTGAATCATATACCCCCTACAATGAGCAGTTCTTC.

The V call is TRBV28, the J call TRBJ1-5; unclear D gene. V was cut by 2 bases and J by 2 bases, with 7 bases left in between. The CDR3 is 14 amino acids. The V gene's germline CDR1 is MDHEN and CDR2 SYDVKM. DNA for the CDR3: TGTGCCAGCAGTTTAGAATCCGGCAATCAGCCCCAGCATTTT. Translated, it gives CASSLESGNQPQHF.

The V and J genes are TRBV4-1 and TRBJ1-2, with TRBD1 identical over 7 bases. The germline CDR1 and CDR2 sequences are MGHRA and YSYEKL. With 4 bases clipped from V and 2 bases from J, the junction kept 10 bases outside the gene matches. The CDR3 runs to 16 residues. CDR3 coding DNA: TGCGCCAGCAGCCGGAACGGACAGGAAAAGAACTATGGCTACACCTTC. This codes for CASSRNGQEKNYGYTF.

This clone has just a few counts. The V gene is TRBV19, the J gene TRBJ1-5, with 7 nucleotides matching TRBD1. The germline V gene has CDR1 LNHDA and CDR2 SQIVND (reference sequence). Trimming took 4 bases from V and 7 from J; bases not matched to a gene: 7. This CDR3 has 14 residues. The CDR3 nucleotides are TGTGCCAGTAGTAAAACAGGGGTGAGCCAGCCCCAGCATTTT. Translation: CASSKTGVSQPQHF. The full variable domain, with the rest looked up from reference TRBV19 and TRBJ1-5, is DGGITQSPKYLFRKEGQNVTLSCEQNLNHDAMYWYRQDPGQGLRLIYYSQIVNDFQKGDIAEGYSVSREKKESFPLTVTSAQKNPTAFYLCASSKTGVSQPQHFGDGTRLSIL.

This chain links TRBV28 with TRBJ1-4; tentatively, D is TRBD1 (5 bases). The CDR3 extends over 16 amino acids. The germline V gene encodes CDR1 MDHEN and CDR2 SYDVKM. Trimming took off 4 bases at V and 0 bases at J, with 12 bases between the two ends. DNA for the CDR3: TGTGCCAGCAGTTCAACCGACAGAGCAACTAATGAAAAACTGTTTTTT. Translated: CASSSTDRATNEKLFF.

The chain has TRBV10-3 and TRBJ2-7; 12 bases agree with TRBD1. The junction had 4 bases not matched to a gene; V was cut back by 10 bases and J by 6 bases. Germline V gives CDR1 ENHRY, CDR2 SYGVKD. The CDR3 extends over 12 amino acids. CDR3 residues: CATGGQGAEQYF. CDR3 bases: TGTGCCACCGGGGGACAGGGGGCCGAGCAGTACTTC.

Concerning this clone itself: A read error may explain this, as a much larger clone is one base away. V usage is TRBV28 and J usage is TRBJ2-7; D not certain. This CDR3 has 12 residues. The germline V and J ends were trimmed by 5 bases and 0 bases, with 5 bases remaining between them. Germline V gene data show CDR1 as MDHEN and CDR2 as SYDVKM. The CDR3 spells CASSASSYEQYF. CDR3 bases: TGTGCCAGCAGTGCCAGCTCCTACGAGCAGTACTTC.

V and J are TRBV19 and TRBJ1-1; D not resolved. Trimming removed 5 bases from V and 5 bases from J, with 6 bases in between. This CDR3 is 11 amino acids long. Per germline, CDR1 LNHDA and CDR2 SQIVND (reference sequence). The CDR3 bases are TGTGCCAGTAGTGGTTGGACTGAAGCTTTCTTT. This translates into CASSGWTEAFF.

The rearrangement joins TRBV27 to TRBJ2-7, with D possibly TRBD2 on 6 matching bases. The CDR3 length is 16 residues. V gave up 6 bases and J gave up 3 bases, with 21 bases separating them. The V gene's germline CDR1 is MNHEY and CDR2 SMNVEV (reference sequence). The CDR3 protein is CASRAGRGLGSYEQYF. CDR3 nucleotides: TGTGCCAGCAGGGCGGGACGAGGATTAGGGAGCTACGAGCAGTACTTC.

This clone was detected only a few times. The chain has TRBV5-1 and TRBJ2-5; the D gene is possibly TRBD2 (5 bases). Per the germline V gene, CDR1 is SGHRS and CDR2 is YFSETQ. There are 14 residues in the CDR3. V was trimmed by 5 bases and J by 2 bases, leaving 13 bases between them. CDR3 DNA sequence: TGCGCCAGCAGGCCGGGATCGGGGCAAGAGACCCAGTACTTC. Translating it yields CASRPGSGQETQYF.